This TCR beta chain originates from a study of shared clonotypes between healthy human individuals. Profiled with immunoSEQ multiplex PCR; TCRdb holds only in-frame clones, not every one. The sample lists 550,000 to 600,000 clones; about 98% were seen once. From germline, CDR1 is SQVTM and CDR2 ANQGSEA. The CDR3 extends over 14 amino acids. The V gene end was trimmed by 3 bases and the J gene end by 2 bases; junction bases not matched to a gene: 3. The naive CD8 fraction comprised CD45RO-negative cells positively selected for CCR7 and excluded terminally differentiated effector memory CD45RA+ cells. What was sequenced was naive CD8+ T cells sorted from blood. The clonotype comes from a man aged 30-40 years in good health. The J gene is TRBJ2-1, the V gene TRBV29-1, with TRBD2 identical over 8 bases. The CDR3 DNA follows: TGCAGCGTTGAGGCGGGAGGCACCTACAATGAGCAGTTCTTC. Amino acids: CSVEAGGTYNEQFF.